These T cell receptor beta chains were read from a single sample in a study of blood T cell repertoires in COVID-19. Using immunoSEQ multiplex PCR, the repertoire was profiled, and TCRdb retains in-frame clones only, with some absent. The sample has about 250,000 clones; about nine tenths are singletons. Sequencing used PBMCs or T cells enriched from blood (not recorded which). Every receptor here comes from a woman aged 50 to 60 who had recovered from COVID-19. Both conserved end residues are part of each CDR3. D genes are given only for firm matches. Clone sizes are given selectively: once, few, many, or a class where the clone is expanded.

.	TRBV7-2	TRBD2	TRBJ2-7	15	TGTGCCAGCACCCGTGCTAGCGGGAGCTCCTACGAGCAGTACTTC	CASTRASGSSYEQYF
.	TRBV4-3	.	TRBJ2-7	15	TGCGCCAGCAGCCAAAGCCTAGGAGGGCTCGACGAGCAGTACTTC	CASSQSLGGLDEQYF
.	TRBV12-5	.	TRBJ2-7	11	TGTGCTAGTGGTTTAGGGGCCGAGCAGTACTTC	CASGLGAEQYF
.	TRBV27	.	TRBJ2-5	15	TGTGCCAGCAGTTATGATTCTGGAGGTTCAGAGACCCAGTACTTC	CASSYDSGGSETQYF
.	TRBV28	TRBD1	TRBJ1-2	15	TGTGCCAGCAGTTTAGGGACAGGGATTTTTCCTGGCTACACCTTC	CASSLGTGIFPGYTF
.	TRBV4-3	.	TRBJ1-3	16	TGCGCCAGCAGCCAAGATCACGGGATACGGCGAAACACCATATATTTT	CASSQDHGIRRNTIYF
.	TRBV28	TRBD1	TRBJ1-6	17	TGTGCCAGCACCCAAGGGGGTGGGACAGCTTTTAATTCACCCCTCCACTTT	CASTQGGGTAFNSPLHF
.	TRBV27	.	TRBJ2-2	14	TGTGCCAGCAGTTTATCCGGAGCAACCGGGGAGCTGTTTTTT	CASSLSGATGELFF
.	TRBV6-5	TRBD2	TRBJ2-5	15	TGTGCCAGCAGTTTGACAGGGACTAGCGCGGAGACCCAGTACTTC	CASSLTGTSAETQYF
.	TRBV6-5	.	TRBJ1-3	14	TGTGCCAGCAGATCCAGCGGATCTGGAAACACCATATATTTT	CASRSSGSGNTIYF
.	TRBV7-3	TRBD1	TRBJ1-2	15	TGTGCCAGCAGCTTAGTGGGACAGGGGTCGGATGGCTACACCTTC	CASSLVGQGSDGYTF
once	TRBV4-3	.	TRBJ1-2	15	TGCGCCAGCAGCCAAGATCTCGGTTTTAACTATGGCTACACCTTC	CASSQDLGFNYGYTF